These 19 T cell receptor beta chains were all obtained from the same sample, sequenced in a study of human T cells and chemical hapten exposure. Time point meaning: patch test 3, about 24 weeks after DPC sensitization. Noted treatment: therapeutic diphenylcyclopropenone sensitization with weekly scalp DPC. TCRdb re-analysed the RACE reads in MiXCR, keeping a single row per CDR3 protein. The sample yields about 190,000 distinct CDR3 sequences, under 25% seen once. The specimen was whole blood, collected in connection with sensitization to the hapten diphenylcyclopropenone (DPC). The receptors derive from a woman aged 40 to 49 with alopecia areata. Some clones in this sample may be carry-over from other donors' samples.

Worth noting for this clonotype: A much larger clone lies a single base off, so this may be a read error. V usage is TRBV5-1 and J usage is TRBJ2-7; unclear D gene. In germline, CDR1 is SGHRS, CDR2 YFSETQ. The germline V and J ends were trimmed by 5 bases and 7 bases, with 19 bases remaining between them. The CDR3 has 14 amino acids. DNA of the CDR3: TGCGCCAGCAGTAGGTACCTCGGCCCCTTGGAGCAGTACTTC. Its protein is CASSRYLGPLEQYF.

This clonotype turned up a few times. This chain links TRBV24-1 with TRBJ2-1, with D unclear. The V and J ends lost 3 bases and 6 bases respectively, with 2 bases between them. There are 11 residues in the CDR3. Per the germline V gene, CDR1 is KGHDR and CDR2 is SFDVKD. The DNA of the CDR3 is TGTGCCACCAGTGATGGCAATGAGCAGTTCTTC. It codes for CATSDGNEQFF.

The rearrangement links TRBV5-1 to TRBJ1-1; 9 bases match TRBD1. From germline, CDR1 is SGHRS and CDR2 YFSETQ. V gave up 5 bases and J gave up 4 bases; unmatched junction bases: 9. The CDR3 is 15 amino acids. The CDR3 bases are TGCGCCAGCAGTCGGACAGGGGAGGCGGGCACTGAAGCTTTCTTT. Translated, it gives CASSRTGEAGTEAFF.

This clonotype was detected only a few times. The chain couples TRBV29-1 to TRBJ2-2; D might be TRBD1 (6 bases). This CDR3 has 13 residues. Germline assignment: CDR1 SQVTM and CDR2 ANQGSEA. Between the trimmed V and J ends, which lost 6 bases and 2 bases, there was a span of 10 bases. CDR3 bases: TGCAGCGTCACCGGGACAAACACCGGGGAGCTGTTTTTT. Its translation is CSVTGTNTGELFF.

The rearrangement joins TRBV7-2 to TRBJ2-7; TRBD2 matches at 10 bases. CDR1 is SGHTA and CDR2 is FQGNSA in the germline V gene. The CDR3 totals 16 residues. Trimming removed 1 base from V and 3 bases from J; junction bases left unmatched: 6. The CDR3 DNA reads as TGTGCCAGCAGCTTAGGGTTCGGGACTAGCGTCTACGAGCAGTACTTC. Amino acids: CASSLGFGTSVYEQYF.

The sample holds a few counts of this clonotype. The rearrangement links TRBV20-1 to TRBJ1-5; D not resolved. The V end lost 6 bases, the J end lost 7 bases, and 16 bases lay between the germline ends. Germline V gene lookup returns CDR1 DFQATT and CDR2 SNEGSKA (reference sequence). The CDR3 covers 13 residues. CDR3 DNA: TGCAGTGCGCTGAGCCAGGCGGGCCAGCCCCAGCATTTT. It translates to CSALSQAGQPQHF.

This chain uses TRBV20-1 with TRBJ1-5, with D tentatively TRBD1 (5 bases). Germline assignment: CDR1 DFQATT and CDR2 SNEGSKA (reference sequence). The CDR3 is 15 residues long. Trimming stripped 6 bases from V and 4 bases from J, with 19 bases between. The CDR3 nucleotides are TGCAGTGCCGGACTAGGAGACAGCCGTAATCAGCCCCAGCATTTT. It is translated as CSAGLGDSRNQPQHF.

The V and J genes are TRBV20-1 and TRBJ2-3; D unclear. V was trimmed by 3 bases and J by 4 bases, leaving 11 bases between them. This CDR3 spans 13 amino acids. The germline CDR1 and CDR2 sequences are DFQATT and SNEGSKA (reference sequence). The CDR3 DNA is TGCAGTGCTAGGCCGGAGTGGTCAGATACGCAGTATTTT. Translation: CSARPEWSDTQYF.

This clonotype appeared a few times. The chain combines TRBV6-1 with TRBJ2-7; D gene ambiguous. V lost 8 bases and J lost 2, with 10 bases in between. The CDR3 is 12 amino acids. The germline V gene encodes CDR1 MNHNS and CDR2 SASEGT. Here the CDR3 DNA reads TGTGCCAGCCTGGGTGAGGCCTACGAGCAGTACTTC. It translates to CASLGEAYEQYF.

The genes are TRBV4-3 and TRBJ1-5, with a tentative D call TRBD1 (6 bases). The CDR3 loop spans 14 amino acids. V lost 0 bases to trimming and J lost 7 bases, with 10 bases between them. The germline V gene has CDR1 LGHNA and CDR2 YSLEER. The CDR3 protein is CASSQDPQGQPQHF. CDR3 DNA: TGCGCCAGCAGCCAAGATCCACAGGGCCAGCCCCAGCATTTT.

The chain has TRBV7-9 and TRBJ2-5, with D possibly TRBD1 on 5 matching bases. This CDR3 spans 15 amino acids. CDR1 and CDR2 (germline): SEHNR, FQNEAQ (reference sequence). Between the trimmed V and J ends, which lost 2 bases and 3 bases, there was a span of 13 bases. DNA of the CDR3: TGTGCCAGCAGCTTATTGGTGGGCAGGGAAGAGACCCAGTACTTC. Amino acid sequence: CASSLLVGREETQYF.

This clonotype was detected only a few times. This sequence joins TRBV27 and TRBJ1-6; D unresolved. The CDR3 is made up of 13 amino acids. Trimming stripped 5 bases from V and 8 bases from J, with 10 bases between. Germline CDR1 MNHEY, CDR2 SMNVEV (reference sequence). The CDR3: CASSLDRHSPLHF. CDR3 bases: TGTGCCAGCAGTCTTGACCGTCATTCACCCCTCCACTTT.

This clonotype was seen only a few times. The chain links TRBV12-3 or TRBV12-4 to TRBJ1-1; TRBD1 aligns across 8 bases. This CDR3 region has 14 residues. With 7 bases clipped from V and 4 bases from J, the junction kept 8 bases outside the gene matches. CDR3 protein: CASTPTGGATEAFF. The CDR3 region has the DNA TGTGCCAGCACTCCTACAGGGGGGGCCACTGAAGCTTTCTTT.

The chain links TRBV12-3 or TRBV12-4 to TRBJ1-4; D is unclear. V shed 2 bases and J shed 5 bases, with 9 bases lying between them. The CDR3 totals 14 residues. In DNA, the CDR3 is TGTGCCAGCAGTTTACTCCCCCTCAATGAAAAACTGTTTTTT. This codes for CASSLLPLNEKLFF.

There are many counts of this clonotype. The V gene is TRBV9, the J gene TRBJ2-1; D is uncertain. V lost 10 bases to trimming and J lost 4 bases, with 12 bases between them. This CDR3 is built from 12 residues. Germline CDR1 reads SGDLS; CDR2 reads YYNGEE. The CDR3 DNA sequence: TGTGCCTCTGGATTGGGATACAATGAGCAGTTCTTC. Translation gives CASGLGYNEQFF.

This clonotype was found a few times. This chain connects TRBV27 to TRBJ2-1, with 8 bases that match TRBD1. This CDR3 has 13 amino acids. Germline trimming cut 4 bases from V and 8 bases from J; bases unmatched to any gene: 4. The germline V gene encodes CDR1 MNHEY and CDR2 SMNVEV (reference sequence). CDR3 sequence (DNA): TGTGCCAGCAGTTATACAGGGGGTGATGAGCAGTTCTTC. It encodes CASSYTGGDEQFF.

The J gene is TRBJ2-3, the V gene TRBV10-3; D possibly corresponds to TRBD2 (5 bases). Germline-derived CDR1 and CDR2 are ENHRY and SYGVKD. V lost 0 bases, J lost 12 bases, and 13 bases lay in between. The CDR3 consists of 13 residues. Written as DNA, the CDR3 is TGTGCCATCAGTGAGTCGGTGGCGGGCCGCCAGTATTTT. It yields the protein CAISESVAGRQYF.

The J gene is TRBJ2-3, the V gene TRBV29-1; 16 nucleotides align to TRBD2. The junction had 12 bases not matched to a gene; V was cut back by 7 bases and J by 2 bases. Germline-derived CDR1 and CDR2 are SQVTM and ANQGSEA. The CDR3 is made up of 18 amino acids. The CDR3 coding sequence is TGCAGCGCCCACCCGGGACTAGCGGGAGGGCCGATCACAGATACGCAGTATTTT. Residues: CSAHPGLAGGPITDTQYF.

The chain employs TRBV20-1 and TRBJ1-6, with unresolved D. From germline, CDR1 is DFQATT and CDR2 SNEGSKA (reference sequence). The V gene lost 2 bases and the J gene lost 7 bases, with 12 bases spanning the gap. This CDR3 has 14 amino acids. In nucleotides, the CDR3 is TGCAGTGCTAGACCTAGGACCTCGAATTCACCCCTCCACTTT. Amino acid sequence: CSARPRTSNSPLHF.